One TCR beta chain is described in this entry. Original processing notes: Counts of nucleated cells, estimated from reference gene primer amplification, were obtained. Data came from immunoSEQ multiplex PCR; TCRdb stores just in-frame clones and leaves some out. Clone size and V and J calls were adopted from that table, with D and trimming inferred from the DNA. Of about 220,000 clones in the sample, about 80% were seen once. The data were obtained in a study of blood T cell repertoires in COVID-19. Per germline, CDR1 LNHDA and CDR2 SQIVND (reference sequence). The CDR3 is made up of 17 amino acids. Trimming removed 6 bases from V and 0 bases from J, with 19 bases in between.

The sequence was collected from a woman in her 30s who had recovered from COVID-19. What was sequenced was peripheral blood. This chain connects TRBV19 to TRBJ2-3; D possibly corresponds to TRBD2 (7 bases). The CDR3 DNA sequence: TGTGCCAGTAGAGGGGGGGCCTACGCGGATAGCACAGATACGCAGTATTTT. Protein product: CASRGGAYADSTDTQYF. The entire variable domain, with the rest obtained from reference TRBV19 and TRBJ2-3, is as follows: DGGITQSPKYLFRKEGQNVTLSCEQNLNHDAMYWYRQDPGQGLRLIYYSQIVNDFQKGDIAEGYSVSREKKESFPLTVTSAQKNPTAFYLCASRGGAYADSTDTQYFGPGTRLTVL.